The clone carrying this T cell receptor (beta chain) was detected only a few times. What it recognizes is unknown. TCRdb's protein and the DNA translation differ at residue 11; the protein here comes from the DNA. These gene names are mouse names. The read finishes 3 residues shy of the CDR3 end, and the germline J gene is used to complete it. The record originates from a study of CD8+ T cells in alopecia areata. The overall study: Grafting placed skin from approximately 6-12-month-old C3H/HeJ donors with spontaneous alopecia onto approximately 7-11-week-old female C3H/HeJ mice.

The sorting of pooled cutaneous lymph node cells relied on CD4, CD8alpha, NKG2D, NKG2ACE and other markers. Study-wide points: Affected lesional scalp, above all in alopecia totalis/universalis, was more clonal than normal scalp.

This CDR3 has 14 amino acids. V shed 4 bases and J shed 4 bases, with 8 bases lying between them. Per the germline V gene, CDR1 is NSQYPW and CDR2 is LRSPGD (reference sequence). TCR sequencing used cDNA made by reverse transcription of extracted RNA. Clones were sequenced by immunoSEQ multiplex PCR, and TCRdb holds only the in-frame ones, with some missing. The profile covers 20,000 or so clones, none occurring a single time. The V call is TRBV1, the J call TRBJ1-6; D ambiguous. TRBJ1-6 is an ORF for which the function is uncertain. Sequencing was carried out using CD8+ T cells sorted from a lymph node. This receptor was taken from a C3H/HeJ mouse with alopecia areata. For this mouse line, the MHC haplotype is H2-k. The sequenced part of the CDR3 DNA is TGCACCTGCAGTGTTAGACAATATAATTCGCCC. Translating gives CTCSVRQYNSP. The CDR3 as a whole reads CTCSVRQYNSPLYF.